What follows are 32 T cell receptor beta chains derived from one specimen sequenced in a study of human T cells and chemical hapten exposure. Documented time point: healthy volunteer bleed at 2 weeks. Extraction of total RNA was performed on unfractionated whole blood. Each CDR3 protein gets one entry after TCRdb re-called the RACE reads with MiXCR. This table holds roughly 49,000 distinct CDR3 sequences, over 3.5% found once. The sequenced material came from whole blood. These receptors originate from a female donor in good health. Some clones in this sample may be carry-over from other donors' samples.

This clonotype was seen at least ten times. The chain joins TRBV5-5 to TRBJ1-1, with 9 bases identical to TRBD1. Germline V gene data show CDR1 as SGHKS and CDR2 as YYEKEE (reference sequence). The CDR3 sequence is 14 residues long. The V and J ends lost 2 bases and 5 bases, in that order; junction bases with no gene match: 4. The CDR3 DNA reads as TGTGCCAGCAGCTTCACAGGGGGCATGACTGAAGCTTTCTTT. This sequence encodes CASSFTGGMTEAFF.

This clonotype came up many times. The gene calls are TRBV2 and TRBJ1-2, with a possible D match to TRBD1 (6 bases). Trimming cost V 1 base and J 4 bases, with 10 bases left between them. The CDR3 contains 14 residues. Per the germline V gene, CDR1 is SNHLY and CDR2 is FYNNEI. The CDR3, as DNA: TGTGCCAGCAGTGAAGGCGGACAGATCTATGGCTACACCTTC. It yields the protein CASSEGGQIYGYTF.

This clonotype appeared many times. The V call is TRBV29-1, the J call TRBJ1-1; D is unresolved. Trimming took off 6 bases at V and 3 bases at J, with 17 bases between the two ends. Germline V gene sequence: CDR1 SQVTM, CDR2 ANQGSEA. The CDR3 spans 14 residues. The CDR3 sequence: CSVRAAILDTEAFF. In DNA, the CDR3 is TGCAGCGTGCGGGCAGCAATTTTGGACACTGAAGCTTTCTTT.

This clonotype occurred a few times. The chain couples TRBV6-2 or TRBV6-3 to TRBJ1-2, with a possible D match to TRBD1 (5 bases). This CDR3 is 12 amino acids long. The V and J ends lost 2 bases and 8 bases respectively, with 9 bases between them. CDR1 is MNHEY, CDR2 SVGEGT, per germline. CDR3 protein: CASSYRGSGYTF. In DNA, the CDR3 is TGTGCCAGCAGTTACAGGGGAAGCGGCTACACCTTC.

This clonotype was counted between two and nine times. V usage is TRBV6-6 and J usage is TRBJ1-1; no clear D. V lost 0 bases and J lost 1, with 3 bases in between. The CDR3 extends over 13 amino acids. The germline V gene encodes CDR1 MNHNY and CDR2 SVGAGI (reference sequence). The CDR3 DNA follows: TGTGCCAGCAGTTACTCGCAGAACACTGAAGCTTTCTTT. Protein: CASSYSQNTEAFF.

This clonotype has ten or more counts. The gene calls are TRBV5-1 and TRBJ2-7; maybe TRBD2 (5 bases). V was trimmed by 1 base and J by 6 bases, leaving 14 bases between them. Germline CDR1 is SGHRS and CDR2 is YFSETQ. The length of the CDR3 is 14 residues. The CDR3 nucleotides are TGCGCCAGCAGCTTGTACGGGGTAACCTTCGAGCAGTACTTC. Translating gives CASSLYGVTFEQYF.

This clonotype was seen ten or more times. This sequence joins TRBV7-2 and TRBJ1-1; no firm D call. CDR3 size: 13 residues. Trimming removed 1 base from V and 0 bases from J, with 3 bases in between. In germline, CDR1 is SGHTA, CDR2 FQGNSA. CDR3 region: CASSLEVNTEAFF. The CDR3 nucleotides are TGTGCCAGCAGCTTAGAGGTGAACACTGAAGCTTTCTTT.

This clonotype was counted at least ten times. This chain uses TRBV6-2 or TRBV6-3 with TRBJ2-1, with D maybe TRBD2 (5 bases). The length of the CDR3 is 15 residues. Germline CDR1 MNHEY, CDR2 SVGEGT. V lost 3 bases, J lost 1 base, and 10 bases lay in between. Here the CDR3 reads CASSYDGESYNEQFF. The CDR3 nucleotides are TGTGCCAGCAGTTATGACGGGGAGTCCTACAATGAGCAGTTCTTC.

In its sample, this clonotype was seen many times. V usage is TRBV4-3 and J usage is TRBJ2-1; no clear D. This CDR3 has 13 amino acids. Trimming cost V 6 bases and J 3 bases, with 9 bases left between them. In germline, CDR1 is LGHNA, CDR2 YSLEER. For the CDR3, the DNA is TGCGCCAGCAGTTACAGAGTCTACAATGAGCAGTTCTTC. This codes for CASSYRVYNEQFF.

This clonotype was observed at least ten times. J is TRBJ2-3 and V is TRBV12-3 or TRBV12-4; TRBD2 agrees at 13 bases. The CDR3 totals 15 residues. With 6 bases clipped from V and 6 bases from J, the junction kept 6 bases outside the gene matches. The CDR3 region has the DNA TGTGCCAGCAGCCCCGGGACTAGCGGGGTGGATACGCAGTATTTT. Residues: CASSPGTSGVDTQYF.

This clonotype was seen repeatedly, ten times or more. This chain uses TRBV7-9 with TRBJ2-6; possible D gene TRBD1, 5 bases. The germline CDR1 and CDR2 sequences are SEHNR and FQNEAQ (reference sequence). Deletions cut 5 bases from V and 0 bases from J, with 11 bases between. This CDR3 has 16 amino acids. CDR3 sequence: CASSGTGLSGANVLTF. CDR3 bases: TGTGCCAGCAGCGGAACAGGTCTCTCTGGGGCCAACGTCCTGACTTTC.

This clonotype was picked up a small number of times. The chain joins TRBV2 to TRBJ2-3; D remains ambiguous. Between the trimmed V and J ends, which lost 4 bases and 4 bases, there was a span of 12 bases. Germline V gives CDR1 SNHLY, CDR2 FYNNEI. CDR3 length equals 14 residues. DNA for the CDR3: TGTGCCAGCAGTGTCCTGGTTGGGGCAGATACGCAGTATTTT. Residues: CASSVLVGADTQYF.

The rearrangement links TRBV5-5 to TRBJ2-7; no firm D call. CDR1 and CDR2 (germline): SGHKS, YYEKEE (reference sequence). The CDR3 is 14 residues long. The V gene lost 2 bases and the J gene lost 1 base, with 10 bases spanning the gap. The CDR3 sequence: CASSLRVGSYEQYF. CDR3 nucleotides: TGTGCCAGCAGCTTAAGGGTGGGGTCCTACGAGCAGTACTTC.

This clonotype has ten or more counts. The chain carries TRBV7-9 and TRBJ1-2; D gene ambiguous. The CDR3 extends over 13 amino acids. Germline V gene sequence: CDR1 SEHNR, CDR2 FQNEAQ (reference sequence). Trimming pared 4 bases from V and 4 bases from J, leaving 10 bases between. In DNA form, the CDR3 reads TGTGCCAGCAGCTCATCCGAAGGCTATGGCTACACCTTC. Translation gives CASSSSEGYGYTF.

This clonotype has ten or more counts. The rearrangement uses TRBV27 and TRBJ1-3; the D is unclear. V lost 2 bases and J lost 1, with 15 bases in between. CDR1 and CDR2 (germline): MNHEY, SMNVEV (reference sequence). CDR3 size: 17 residues. The DNA for the CDR3 is TGTGCCAGCAGTTTAAGAGGGCCCAGTCCATCTGGAAACACCATATATTTT. Translating it yields CASSLRGPSPSGNTIYF.

There are many counts of this clonotype. The gene calls are TRBV5-1 and TRBJ1-1; D uncertain. V was pared by 2 bases and J by 1 base, with 9 bases between. The V gene's germline CDR1 is SGHRS and CDR2 YFSETQ. The CDR3 has 14 residues. This CDR3 reads CASSFSVPNTEAFF. In nucleotides, the CDR3 is TGCGCCAGCAGCTTCTCAGTGCCGAACACTGAAGCTTTCTTT.

This clonotype was seen repeatedly, ten times or more. This chain connects TRBV28 to TRBJ2-1; 7 nucleotides match TRBD2. The V gene end was trimmed by 4 bases and the J gene end by 4 bases; junction bases not matched to a gene: 16. This CDR3 has 18 residues. The germline V gene encodes CDR1 MDHEN and CDR2 SYDVKM. The CDR3, as DNA: TGTGCCAGCAGTTCGCCCCACGGGGGGTCCGAGGGTTACAATGAGCAGTTCTTC. Protein: CASSSPHGGSEGYNEQFF.

The sample holds a few counts of this clonotype. The chain joins TRBV6-2 or TRBV6-3 to TRBJ1-1, with unresolved D. Germline CDR1 MNHEY, CDR2 SVGEGT. This CDR3 is 14 amino acids long. V was cut by 4 bases and J by 0 bases, with 9 bases left in between. CDR3 amino acids: CASSWLRMNTEAFF. The CDR3 bases are TGTGCCAGCAGTTGGCTCAGAATGAACACTGAAGCTTTCTTT.

About this clonotype: One end of the junction is discordant with germline, which a read error may explain. This chain uses TRBV11-3 with TRBJ2-6; no firm D call. CDR1 SGHNT and CDR2 YENEEA come from the germline V gene. CDR3 length equals 12 residues. The CDR3 region is CASSAGVNVLTF. The CDR3 nucleotides read TGTGCCAGCAGTGCTGGGGTCAACGTCCTGACTTTC. Variable domain in full (rest from reference TRBV11-3 and TRBJ2-6): EAGVVQSPRYKIIEKKQPVAFWCNPISGHNTLYWYLQNLGQGPELLIRYENEEAVDDSQLPKDRFSAERLKGVDSTLKIQPAELGDSAVYLCASSAGVNVLTFGAGSRLTVL.

This clonotype has a count of ten or more. The genes are TRBV27 and TRBJ1-1; maybe TRBD1 (5 bases). The CDR3 totals 14 residues. V lost 3 bases to trimming and J lost 0 bases, with 8 bases between them. Per germline, CDR1 MNHEY and CDR2 SMNVEV (reference sequence). The DNA of the CDR3 is TGTGCCAGCAGTTTCAGGGCCATGAACACTGAAGCTTTCTTT. It translates to CASSFRAMNTEAFF.

The chain is built from TRBV2 and TRBJ2-1, with D tentatively TRBD2 (5 bases). Germline CDR1 and CDR2: SNHLY and FYNNEI. V lost 0 bases, J lost 9 bases, and 12 bases lay in between. The CDR3 has 14 residues. CDR3 coding DNA: TGTGCCAGCAGTGAAGCGCGCGGGTTTCTTGAGCAGTTCTTC. This sequence encodes CASSEARGFLEQFF.

This clonotype was counted only a few times. The rearrangement links TRBV2 to TRBJ1-5; possibly TRBD1 for D (5 bases). The CDR3 extends over 14 amino acids. Trimming shortened V by 6 bases and J by 7 bases, and 16 bases separated the two germline ends. CDR1 SNHLY and CDR2 FYNNEI come from the germline V gene. CDR3 bases: TGTGCCAGCAGCGCTCAGGGTGCACGGCAGCCCCAGCATTTT. Translation: CASSAQGARQPQHF.

In its sample, this clonotype was seen many times. The V and J genes are TRBV14 and TRBJ2-3, with D hard to call. The CDR3 length is 13 residues. The ends were cut back, 1 base at V and 0 bases at J, with 2 bases in the middle. Germline-derived CDR1 and CDR2 are SGHDN and FVKESK. The CDR3: CASSQASTDTQYF. CDR3 sequence (DNA): TGTGCCAGCAGCCAAGCAAGCACAGATACGCAGTATTTT. The variable domain in full, completed from reference TRBV14 and TRBJ2-3, reads EAGVTQFPSHSVIEKGQTVTLRCDPISGHDNLYWYRRVMGKEIKFLLHFVKESKQDESGMPNNRFLAERTGGTYSTLKVQPAELEDSGVYFCASSQASTDTQYFGPGTRLTVL.

This clonotype was detected many times. This rearrangement joins TRBV6-1 to TRBJ1-5, with a tentative D call TRBD1 (6 bases). The germline CDR1 and CDR2 sequences are MNHNS and SASEGT. This CDR3 has 16 residues. V gave up 11 bases and J gave up 2 bases, with 22 bases separating them. Written as DNA, the CDR3 is TGTGCCTCCGGGGTGGGGGCAGGGTCGGGCAATCAGCCCCAGCATTTT. This encodes CASGVGAGSGNQPQHF.

The sample holds many counts of this clonotype. The rearrangement uses TRBV4-3 and TRBJ1-3; weak D call: TRBD1 (5 bases). The CDR3 is made up of 15 amino acids. The V end lost 4 bases, the J end lost 1 base, and 11 bases lay between the germline ends. The germline V gene has CDR1 LGHNA and CDR2 YSLEER. This CDR3 reads CASSLTQGSGNTIYF. CDR3 nucleotides: TGCGCCAGCAGCCTTACCCAGGGATCTGGAAACACCATATATTTT.

V usage is TRBV29-1 and J usage is TRBJ2-1; tentative D call: TRBD2 (6 bases). V lost 0 bases and J lost 1, with 16 bases in between. Germline lookup yields CDR1 SQVTM and CDR2 ANQGSEA. The CDR3 sequence is 17 residues long. The CDR3 spells CSVEDMEGTGSYNEQFF. CDR3 in DNA: TGCAGCGTTGAAGATATGGAGGGCACGGGATCCTACAATGAGCAGTTCTTC.

The chain joins TRBV12-3 or TRBV12-4 to TRBJ1-2; 7 bases line up with TRBD1. This CDR3 spans 12 amino acids. Germline trimming cut 5 bases from V and 12 bases from J; bases unmatched to any gene: 9. DNA of the CDR3: TGTGCCAGCAGTCGCCCCGACAGGGTTGACACCTTC. Translated, it gives CASSRPDRVDTF.

This clonotype has at least ten counts. V and J are TRBV28 and TRBJ2-5; D gene ambiguous. Trimming removed 3 bases at V and 1 base at J, with 6 bases between. The germline gives CDR1 MDHEN, CDR2 SYDVKM. There are 13 residues in the CDR3. The CDR3 spells CASSFISQETQYF. CDR3 DNA sequence: TGTGCCAGCAGTTTCATCAGCCAAGAGACCCAGTACTTC.

This clonotype occurred a few times. This chain's CDR3 is CASSQVGLQETQYF. CDR3 in DNA: TGTGCCAGCAGCCAGGTGGGCTTACAAGAGACCCAGTACTTC. This sequence joins TRBV4-2 and TRBJ2-5; D call uncertain. The CDR3 totals 14 residues. V lost 3 bases, J lost 2 bases, and 10 bases lay in between. Per the germline V gene, CDR1 is LGHNA and CDR2 is YNFKEQ.

Many counts were recorded for this clonotype. The V call is TRBV27, the J call TRBJ2-3, with 8 bases identical to TRBD2. The CDR3 covers 14 residues. CDR1 and CDR2 (germline): MNHEY, SMNVEV (reference sequence). Trimming removed 6 bases from V and 2 bases from J; junction bases left unmatched: 4. The CDR3 region has the DNA TGTGCCAGCAGCAGACTAGCGACCACAGATACGCAGTATTTT. It encodes CASSRLATTDTQYF.

This clonotype showed up just a few times. V and J are TRBV10-3 and TRBJ2-1, with 11 bases matching TRBD1. CDR1 and CDR2 (germline): ENHRY, SYGVKD. Losses at the gene ends were 10 bases for V and 9 bases for J; bases not matched to a gene: 14. CDR3 length equals 15 residues. CDR3 sequence: CATRGTGGGKGEQFF. The CDR3 coding sequence is TGTGCCACGAGAGGGACAGGGGGGGGTAAGGGTGAGCAGTTCTTC.

This sequence joins TRBV10-3 and TRBJ2-3; D gene unclear. Germline CDR1 reads ENHRY; CDR2 reads SYGVKD. This CDR3 comprises 14 residues. The ends were cut back, 6 bases at V and 0 bases at J, with 10 bases in the middle. CDR3 coding DNA: TGTGCCATCAGGGGCCTCACCAGCACAGATACGCAGTATTTT. Protein sequence: CAIRGLTSTDTQYF.